The TCR beta chain under discussion was sequenced for a study of blood T cell repertoires in COVID-19. Profiling relied on immunoSEQ multiplex PCR, and the TCRdb table lists in-frame clones only, not all of them. The sample lists roughly 100,000 clones; roughly 85% were seen once. This CDR3 comprises 15 residues. V trimming: 5 bases; J trimming: 7 bases; junction bases outside the gene matches: 12. Germline-derived CDR1 and CDR2 are SGHNT and YYREEE (reference sequence). The clonotype originates from a man over 45 with acute or convalescent COVID-19. Input material: peripheral blood. J is TRBJ1-1 and V is TRBV5-4; 9 bases map to TRBD1. CDR3: CASSYRTGGLSEAFF. CDR3 in DNA: TGTGCCAGCAGTTACCGAACAGGGGGCCTAAGTGAAGCTTTCTTT.